This T cell receptor (beta chain) was retrieved from a study of blood T cell repertoires in COVID-19. Study-level information: COVID-19 samples collected from the United States, Italy and Spain covered acute and convalescent phases. PBMCs, B-cell-depleted T cells, or T cells were the source of the cDNA or gDNA that made up the material.

Original data processing: Estimation of nucleated cell counts was performed using reference gene primer amplification. Libraries were prepared by immunoSEQ multiplex PCR; TCRdb keeps only in-frame clonotypes and omits some of them. The D gene and trimming were derived from the DNA, and the V and J assignments and clone size from that table. The table includes under 300,000 clones, just over 85% detected once. This CDR3 has 15 amino acids. Per the germline V gene, CDR1 is SGHRS and CDR2 is YFSETQ. V was shortened by 4 bases and J by 0 bases, with 10 bases between the two germline ends. The chain carries TRBV5-1 and TRBJ1-4; D remains unclear. This TCR derives from a woman aged 30 to 39 with active or convalescent COVID-19. The material sequenced was peripheral blood. CDR3 bases: TGCGCCAGCAGCCACAACAGTGCAACTAATGAAAAACTGTTTTTT. Its protein product is CASSHNSATNEKLFF.